What follows are 11 T cell receptor beta chains derived from one specimen sequenced in a study of metastatic and nonmetastatic thyroid tumors. Every patient was untreated before thyroid surgery. TCRdb redid the clone calls on the PCR reads using MiXCR. The table lists about 16,000 clones, approximately 20% of them singletons, with approximately 7.6% in the top ten. Sequencing input: adjacent normal tissue. The source of these receptors is a female donor with papillary thyroid cancer or a benign thyroid nodule (not recorded which). Some clones in this sample may be carry-over from other donors' samples.

This clone came up many times. CDR3 sequence reads: CASKPQRESRTGELFF. Written as DNA, the CDR3 is TGTGCCAGCAAACCCCAGCGGGAGAGTAGGACCGGGGAGCTGTTTTTT. The chain joins TRBV4-2 to TRBJ2-2; 8 bases align to TRBD2. V dropped 7 bases and J dropped 5; count of bases not matched to a gene: 12. Germline values: CDR1 LGHNA, CDR2 YNFKEQ. This CDR3 spans 16 amino acids.

The chain combines TRBV7-8 with TRBJ2-3; 7 positions match TRBD2. V was clipped by 3 bases and J by 0 bases; unmatched bases: 6. Germline-derived CDR1 and CDR2 are SGHVS and FQNEAQ. This CDR3 has 16 amino acids. CDR3 protein: CASSFGIAGSTDTQYF. The CDR3 bases are TGTGCCAGCAGCTTCGGTATAGCGGGTAGCACAGATACGCAGTATTTT.

V is TRBV20-1 and J is TRBJ2-2; TRBD2 matches 13 bases. This CDR3 has 16 amino acids. The trim removed 1 base at V and 3 bases at J, leaving 2 bases unmatched. From germline, CDR1 is DFQATT and CDR2 SNEGSKA (reference sequence). The CDR3 is CSARGTSGGDTGELFF. As DNA, the CDR3 is TGCAGTGCTAGAGGGACTAGCGGGGGTGACACCGGGGAGCTGTTTTTT.

This clone appeared a few times. The rearrangement joins TRBV5-1 to TRBJ2-1; D unresolved. CDR1 and CDR2 (germline): SGHRS, YFSETQ. The CDR3 has 15 amino acids. V shed 6 bases and J shed 3 bases, with 16 bases lying between them. CDR3 region: CASILRRINYNEQFF. Here the CDR3 DNA reads TGCGCCAGCATCCTCAGACGGATAAACTACAATGAGCAGTTCTTC.

In its sample, this clone was seen many times. V gene TRBV7-3 combines with J gene TRBJ1-1; tentative D call: TRBD1 (6 bases). V was cut by 0 bases and J by 0 bases, with 8 bases left in between. The CDR3 spans 15 residues. Germline lookup yields CDR1 SGHTA and CDR2 FQGTGA. The CDR3 nucleotides are TGTGCCAGCAGCTTAACCAGGGGAATGAACACTGAAGCTTTCTTT. Translated, it gives CASSLTRGMNTEAFF. The full variable domain, with the rest looked up from reference TRBV7-3 and TRBJ1-1, is GAGVSQTPSNKVTEKGKYVELRCDPISGHTALYWYRQSLGQGPEFLIYFQGTGAADDSGLPNDRFFAVRPEGSVSTLKIQRTERGDSAVYLCASSLTRGMNTEAFFGQGTRLTVV.

This clone was counted between two and nine times. The junction differs from germline at one of its ends, possibly a read error. The chain is built from TRBV6-1 and TRBJ2-1; D unresolved. Germline V CDR1 and CDR2: MNHNS, SASEGT. The CDR3 spans 12 residues. For the CDR3, the DNA is TGCTCGTCCTACACCATCTACAATGAGCAGTTCTTC. Translation gives CSSYTIYNEQFF.

This clone occurred many times. Just one base apart from a much larger clone, this may be a read error. In the same sample, other DNA sequences code for this CDR3. V and J are TRBV25-1 and TRBJ2-6, with D uncertain. The CDR3 is made up of 13 amino acids. From germline, CDR1 is MGHDK and CDR2 SYGVNS. The CDR3 reads CASRESGANVLTF. For the CDR3, the DNA is TGTGCCAGCAGGGAATCCGGGGCCAACGTCCTGACTTTC.

This clone was observed a few times. V is TRBV2 and J is TRBJ2-7; the D is unclear. Looked up from germline, CDR1 is SNHLY and CDR2 is FYNNEI. This CDR3 comprises 11 residues. The germline V and J ends were trimmed by 7 bases and 6 bases, with 10 bases remaining between them. CDR3 nucleotides: TGTGCCAGCACCGGCAAGGCCGAGCAGTACTTC. It codes for CASTGKAEQYF.

By frequency in the sample, this clone is medium-sized. The chain couples TRBV11-2 to TRBJ2-7, with 7 bases that match TRBD1. CDR3 length: 15 amino acids. V was clipped by 0 bases and J by 6 bases; unmatched bases: 8. From germline, CDR1 is SGHAT and CDR2 FQNNGV. Here the CDR3 DNA reads TGTGCCAGCAGCTTAGAGAGGTACAGGGGAGCCGAGCAGTACTTC. Translating it yields CASSLERYRGAEQYF. The full variable domain, in which reference TRBV11-2 and TRBJ2-7 provide the parts outside the CDR3, is EAGVAQSPRYKIIEKRQSVAFWCNPISGHATLYWYQQILGQGPKLLIQFQNNGVVDDSQLPKDRFSAERLKGVDSTLKIQPAKLEDSAVYLCASSLERYRGAEQYFGPGTRLTVT.

This clone is labeled as medium-sized. Other nucleotide sequences from this sample produce the same CDR3. The chain uses TRBV24-1 and TRBJ2-1; TRBD1 matches at 8 bases. CDR3 size: 12 residues. From germline, CDR1 is KGHDR and CDR2 SFDVKD. The V gene end was trimmed by 10 bases and the J gene end by 7 bases; junction bases not matched to a gene: 5. The chain's CDR3 is CATGQGRNEQFF. The DNA of the CDR3 is TGTGCCACTGGACAGGGAAGAAATGAGCAGTTCTTC.

This clone appeared many times. The CDR3 DNA sequence: TGTGCCAGCAGCCCAGGAGGGGGCAGGACCTTCTTCGGCTACACCTTC. As protein: CASSPGGGRTFFGYTF. The chain couples TRBV11-3 to TRBJ1-2; TRBD1 aligns across 7 bases. The length of the CDR3 is 16 residues. Looked up from germline, CDR1 is SGHNT and CDR2 is YENEEA. J gave up 8 bases and V 5 bases, and 17 bases lay outside the gene matches.